The 21 T cell receptor beta chains listed next were all sequenced from one sample in a study of shared clonotypes between healthy human individuals (dated by TCRdb to the early 2020s). For the CD8 naive samples, CD45RO-negative cells were positively selected for CCR7, yielding a CD45RA+CCR7+ population from which TemRA cells were excluded. Library construction relied on the immunoSEQ multiplex PCR assay. TCRdb carries this immuneACCESS record with in-frame sequences only. Its versions omit some clonotypes, under half of them owing to an unresolved V gene in the studies checked, with the rest unexplained. Recorded for this sample are about 2.1 million clones; roughly 95% of them occurred a single time. Clones ranked in the top ten supply under 2% of the sample. Specimen: naive CD8+ T cells from PBMCs. The label giving this sample's cell subset or site can be read as: CD45RA+CCR7+. These receptors all stem from a man aged 18 to 30 in good health. Some clones in this sample may be carry-over from other donors' samples.

The gene calls are TRBV19 and TRBJ1-2; the match to TRBD1 covers 7 bases. Germline-derived CDR1 and CDR2 are LNHDA and SQIVND (reference sequence). Germline trimming cut 5 bases from V and 6 bases from J; bases unmatched to any gene: 3. This CDR3 is built from 12 residues. This chain's CDR3 is CASSFDRDGYTF. The DNA of the CDR3 is TGTGCCAGTAGTTTCGACAGGGATGGCTACACCTTC.

V and J are TRBV14 and TRBJ2-4, with TRBD2 identical over 13 bases. V shed 0 bases and J 3 bases; nucleotides not matched to a gene: 8. CDR1 and CDR2 (germline): SGHDN, FVKESK. The CDR3 is made up of 19 amino acids. The CDR3 nucleotides read TGTGCCAGCAGCCAAGATTTAACTAGCGGGAGGGATGGCAAAAACATTCAGTACTTC. It codes for CASSQDLTSGRDGKNIQYF.

This chain uses TRBV7-2 with TRBJ1-2; D unresolved. The CDR3 runs to 13 residues. Trimming removed 1 base from V and 8 bases from J, with 11 bases in between. Looked up from germline, CDR1 is SGHTA and CDR2 is FQGNSA. The CDR3, as DNA: TGTGCCAGCAGCTTAGGGCGGGAGTTCGGCTACACCTTC. Its protein is CASSLGREFGYTF.

For this clone: Other DNA sequences in this specimen translate into the identical CDR3. This chain joins TRBV11-2 and TRBJ2-7; TRBD1 agrees at 7 bases. This CDR3 is 14 amino acids long. V was clipped by 5 bases and J by 2 bases; unmatched bases: 6. Per germline, CDR1 SGHAT and CDR2 FQNNGV. The CDR3 spells CASSPGTATYEQYF. The CDR3 region has the DNA TGTGCCAGCAGCCCAGGGACAGCCACCTACGAGCAGTACTTC.

The chain is built from TRBV12-5 and TRBJ2-1, with TRBD2 identical over 11 bases. The CDR3 spans 18 residues. The J segment lost 1 base and the V segment lost 0 bases, leaving 5 bases of the junction unmatched. Germline CDR1 is LGHNT and CDR2 is FRNRAP. This CDR3 reads CASGLVPSGRSSYNEQFF. The CDR3 coding sequence is TGTGCTAGTGGTTTGGTTCCTAGCGGGAGGTCGTCCTACAATGAGCAGTTCTTC.

CDR3 protein: CASSRGLGARDEQFF. The CDR3 DNA sequence: TGTGCCAGCAGCCGCGGACTAGGGGCCCGGGATGAGCAGTTCTTC. This rearrangement joins TRBV7-3 to TRBJ2-1; the match to TRBD2 covers 7 bases. The junction had 12 bases not matched to a gene; V was cut back by 5 bases and J by 8 bases. The CDR3 has 15 amino acids. Germline CDR1 is SGHTA and CDR2 is FQGTGA.

The CDR3 here is CASSVEAEDEQYF. For the CDR3, the DNA is TGTGCCAGCAGCGTGGAGGCAGAAGACGAGCAGTACTTC. The chain has TRBV7-9 and TRBJ2-7; D may be TRBD2 (5 bases). Looked up from germline, CDR1 is SEHNR and CDR2 is FQNEAQ (reference sequence). The CDR3 is 13 residues long. V was pared by 5 bases and J by 5 bases, with 13 bases between.

This chain connects TRBV27 to TRBJ1-2; 7 bases line up with TRBD1. Germline V gives CDR1 MNHEY, CDR2 SMNVEV (reference sequence). The CDR3 is 18 amino acids. The trim removed 10 bases at V and 2 bases at J, leaving 22 bases unmatched. CDR3 protein: CATLSLDRIKRLNYGYTF. CDR3 sequence (DNA): TGTGCCACCCTATCTCTGGACAGGATTAAACGCTTGAACTATGGCTACACCTTC.

The chain has TRBV9 and TRBJ2-2; 15 bases are shared with TRBD2. There are 19 residues in the CDR3. With V trimmed by 0 bases and J by 4 bases, 7 bases remained unmatched. The germline V gene encodes CDR1 SGDLS and CDR2 YYNGEE. In nucleotides, the CDR3 is TGTGCCAGCAGCGTAGATGGTCGGACTAGCGGGAGGGCCACCGGGGAGCTGTTTTTT. Its translation is CASSVDGRTSGRATGELFF.

CDR3 sequence: CASSGVQGYEQYF. The CDR3 nucleotides read TGTGCCAGCAGCGGGGTACAGGGCTACGAGCAGTACTTC. This chain joins TRBV9 and TRBJ2-7; D perhaps matches TRBD1 (6 bases). The V gene lost 3 bases and the J gene lost 3 bases, with 10 bases spanning the gap. The CDR3 length is 13 residues. Germline loops: CDR1 SGDLS, CDR2 YYNGEE.

The V and J genes are TRBV29-1 and TRBJ2-7; a weak D match, TRBD1 (6 bases). This CDR3 has 14 amino acids. CDR1 and CDR2 from the germline V gene are SQVTM and ANQGSEA. Trimming removed 6 bases at V and 4 bases at J, with 19 bases between. Written as DNA, the CDR3 is TGCAGCGTCCTTACGGGACAAGGGTTTTACGAGCAGTACTTC. This codes for CSVLTGQGFYEQYF.

The chain carries TRBV5-6 and TRBJ2-2; 7 positions agree with TRBD2. This CDR3 is 19 amino acids long. Germline V lookup: CDR1 SGHDT, CDR2 YYEEEE. The junction had 23 bases not matched to a gene; V was cut back by 4 bases and J by 8 bases. The chain's CDR3 is CASSPTISGSGTWYGELFF. As DNA, the CDR3 is TGTGCCAGCAGCCCGACTATTAGCGGAAGCGGGACGTGGTATGGGGAGCTGTTTTTT.

The rearrangement uses TRBV27 and TRBJ2-7, with D possibly matching TRBD1 (7 bases). The germline V gene has CDR1 MNHEY and CDR2 SMNVEV (reference sequence). The V end lost 8 bases, the J end lost 0 bases, and 20 bases lay between the germline ends. CDR3 length equals 16 residues. The CDR3 here is CASQPSAGQLSYEQYF. CDR3 sequence (DNA): TGTGCCAGCCAACCCTCTGCGGGACAGCTCTCCTACGAGCAGTACTTC.

This sequence joins TRBV27 and TRBJ2-2; D might be TRBD2 (6 bases). This CDR3 comprises 16 residues. V gave up 6 bases and J gave up 6 bases, with 20 bases separating them. Germline loops: CDR1 MNHEY, CDR2 SMNVEV (reference sequence). The CDR3 nucleotides read TGTGCCAGCAGCCACACACAGGTCGCGGGACCCGGGGAGCTGTTTTTT. As protein: CASSHTQVAGPGELFF.

The genes are TRBV28 and TRBJ1-5; weak D call: TRBD1 (5 bases). The germline gives CDR1 MDHEN, CDR2 SYDVKM. Trimming pared 6 bases from V and 0 bases from J, leaving 12 bases between. CDR3 length: 15 residues. CDR3 coding DNA: TGTGCCAGCAGCTTAGACAGTTATAGCAATCAGCCCCAGCATTTT. Translation: CASSLDSYSNQPQHF. Full variable domain (remainder filled in from reference TRBV28 and TRBJ1-5): DVKVTQSSRYLVKRTGEKVFLECVQDMDHENMFWYRQDPGLGLRLIYFSYDVKMKEKGDIPEGYSVSREKKERFSLILESASTNQTSMYLCASSLDSYSNQPQHFGDGTRLSIL.

This chain joins TRBV6-6 and TRBJ1-2; D possibly corresponds to TRBD1 (5 bases). The CDR3 length is 13 residues. With 8 bases removed from V and 8 bases from J, the gap between germline ends came to 18 bases. Germline V gene lookup returns CDR1 MNHNY and CDR2 SVGAGI (reference sequence). The CDR3 sequence is CASQEGSRHGYTF. CDR3 DNA sequence: TGTGCCAGCCAAGAGGGGTCCAGGCACGGCTACACCTTC.

V is TRBV7-8 and J is TRBJ2-3, with 11 bases fitting TRBD2. The ends lost 4 bases at V and 0 bases at J; junction bases unmatched: 3. Germline V gene sequence: CDR1 SGHVS, CDR2 FQNEAQ. The CDR3 totals 16 residues. CDR3 coding DNA: TGTGCCAGCAGCTCTTTAGCGGGAGGGAGCACAGATACGCAGTATTTT. It codes for CASSSLAGGSTDTQYF.

The CDR3, as DNA: TGTGCCAGTAGTTTGCCTTTTTTTGACAGGGATAATCAGCCCCAGCATTTT. It codes for CASSLPFFDRDNQPQHF. This chain joins TRBV19 and TRBJ1-5; TRBD1 agrees at 7 bases. Germline lookup yields CDR1 LNHDA and CDR2 SQIVND (reference sequence). Trimming took 5 bases from V and 4 from J; bases not matched to a gene: 14. The CDR3 runs 17 residues. Full variable domain (remainder filled in from reference TRBV19 and TRBJ1-5): DGGITQSPKYLFRKEGQNVTLSCEQNLNHDAMYWYRQDPGQGLRLIYYSQIVNDFQKGDIAEGYSVSREKKESFPLTVTSAQKNPTAFYLCASSLPFFDRDNQPQHFGDGTRLSIL.

This chain joins TRBV19 and TRBJ1-4; no clear D. Germline V gene lookup returns CDR1 LNHDA and CDR2 SQIVND (reference sequence). V dropped 0 bases and J dropped 2 bases, with 16 bases sitting between them. The CDR3 spans 18 residues. The chain's CDR3 is CASSIDFAGRSTNEKLFF. For the CDR3, the DNA is TGTGCCAGTAGTATAGATTTTGCCGGGAGATCGACTAATGAAAAACTGTTTTTT. Together with reference TRBV19 and TRBJ1-4, the CDR3 gives the full variable domain: DGGITQSPKYLFRKEGQNVTLSCEQNLNHDAMYWYRQDPGQGLRLIYYSQIVNDFQKGDIAEGYSVSREKKESFPLTVTSAQKNPTAFYLCASSIDFAGRSTNEKLFFGSGTQLSVL.

This clone was observed once. The chain links TRBV7-8 to TRBJ2-1; 10 bases line up with TRBD2. This CDR3 is built from 14 residues. V shed 5 bases, J shed 6 bases, and the junction held 4 bases outside the gene matches. Germline V CDR1 and CDR2: SGHVS, FQNEAQ. In DNA form, the CDR3 reads TGTGCCAGCAGCACGGGACTAGCGCTCAATGAGCAGTTCTTC. It encodes CASSTGLALNEQFF. Complete variable domain (other parts from reference TRBV7-8 and TRBJ2-1): GAGVSQSPRYKVAKRGQDVALRCDPISGHVSLFWYQQALGQGPEFLTYFQNEAQLDKSGLPSDRFFAERPEGSVSTLKIQRTQQEDSAVYLCASSTGLALNEQFFGPGTRLTVL.

J is TRBJ2-4 and V is TRBV27; D is unresolved. This CDR3 comprises 17 residues. Trimming cost V 0 bases and J 0 bases, with 12 bases left between them. CDR1 MNHEY and CDR2 SMNVEV come from the germline V gene (reference sequence). The CDR3, as DNA: TGTGCCAGCAGTTTATCGTGGCGGAGTTTAGCCAAAAACATTCAGTACTTC. Its translation is CASSLSWRSLAKNIQYF.